The clone carrying this T cell receptor beta chain is a singleton in its sample. Antigen: not known. After removal of 5 bases from V and 4 bases from J, the junction contained 1 base not matched to a gene. Germline values: CDR1 MNHEY, CDR2 SMNVEV (reference sequence). The CDR3 sequence is 12 residues long. This sample is drawn from a study of a mutant IDH1 vaccine in newly diagnosed glioma. Study details: Those enrolled had earlier been treated with radiotherapy, temozolomide, or both, mostly both.

The protocol was immunoSEQ multiplex PCR, while the TCRdb copy is restricted to in-frame clones and leaves out a portion. This table has about 38,000 clones, approximately 80% appearing once. Time point: week 5, during vaccination. Mutant IDH1 20-mer peptide, at 300 ug, made up each vaccine dose, with topical imiquimod. Study-wide points: In 80% to 95% of patients, immune responses induced by the vaccine occurred.

This chain links TRBV27 with TRBJ2-5, with 7 bases aligning to TRBD2. The specimen comprised PBMCs, sampled from a glioma patient whose treatment included an IDH1 peptide vaccine. The clonotype comes from a man aged 35 to 55 with glioma. The CDR3 spells CASSVAGETQYF. The CDR3 DNA is TGTGCCAGCAGTGTAGCGGGAGAGACCCAGTACTTC.